This TCR beta chain is drawn from a study of blood T cell repertoires in COVID-19. Participants spanned ages about 18 to 100 years and resided in about 25 US areas. Cohort allocation depended upon clinical history that participants reported. This clone came up once. In the source study's methods: Reference gene primer amplification yielded estimated nucleated cell counts. Some clones are missing from TCRdb's copy, which holds only in-frame ones; the method was immunoSEQ multiplex PCR. The V and J calls and the clone size are those of that table, but D and trimming were determined from the DNA. The sample contains some 260,000 clones, 75% to 90% of which appear only once. The V and J ends lost 3 bases and 4 bases, in that order; junction bases with no gene match: 9. Germline CDR1 is SGHDT and CDR2 is YYEEEE. The CDR3 is made up of 18 amino acids.

Material for sequencing was PBMCs or T cells enriched from blood (not recorded which). The TCR comes from a woman between 25 and 40 years old with acute COVID-19. The chain recombines TRBV5-6 with TRBJ2-1; 14 nucleotides line up with TRBD2. The chain's CDR3 is CASSSTSGTSGRYNEQFF. The CDR3 region has the DNA TGTGCCAGCAGCTCAACCTCCGGGACTAGCGGGAGATACAATGAGCAGTTCTTC.